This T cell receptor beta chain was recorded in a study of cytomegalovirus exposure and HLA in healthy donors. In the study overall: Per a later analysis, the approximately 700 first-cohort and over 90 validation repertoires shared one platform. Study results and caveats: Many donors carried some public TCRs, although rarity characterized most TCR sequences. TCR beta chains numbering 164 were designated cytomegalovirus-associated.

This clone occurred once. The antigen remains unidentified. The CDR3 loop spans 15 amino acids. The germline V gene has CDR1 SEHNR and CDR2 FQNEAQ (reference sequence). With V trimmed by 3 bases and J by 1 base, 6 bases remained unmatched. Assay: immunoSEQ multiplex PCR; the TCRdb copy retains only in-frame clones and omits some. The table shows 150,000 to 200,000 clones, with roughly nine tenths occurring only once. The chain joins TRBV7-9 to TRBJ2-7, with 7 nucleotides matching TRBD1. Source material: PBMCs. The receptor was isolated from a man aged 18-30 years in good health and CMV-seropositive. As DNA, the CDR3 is TGTGCCAGCAGCTTCACCCGGGACAGTTCCTACGAGCAGTACTTC. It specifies CASSFTRDSSYEQYF.